This TCR beta chain was profiled in a study of blood T cell repertoires in COVID-19 (TCRdb year 2020). In the study overall: Samples from collaborators originated in the United States, Italy and Spain and spanned both the acute and convalescent phases of COVID-19. The prospective study material was composed of cDNA or gDNA derived from T cells, B-cell-depleted T cells, or PBMCs. The dataset comprised deeply sampled blood TCRbeta repertoires from subjects exposed to, actively infected with, or recovered from COVID-19. The repertoires were made available in a free public database intended to serve as a resource for research on the immune response to SARS-CoV-2. Samples came from the ongoing ImmuneRACE study (first 160 participants) plus 1,254 subjects from 6 global collaborators. Nearly every sample came with metadata listing a de-identified subject ID, COVID-19 status, age in years and sex. Where available, HLA class I and class II types were taken from metadata supplied by the sample provider and were not determined by assay-based typing.

In the case of this clone: The specificity of this receptor is unknown. No clone much larger than this one lies a single base away; base qualities are absent.

Each collaborating institution followed its own protocols to collect whole blood in K2EDTA tubes. For TCRbeta analysis, collaborator samples were shipped as frozen whole blood, as isolated PBMCs, or as DNA extracted from either sample type. TCRbeta CDR3 regions were amplified from genomic DNA using the immunoSEQ Assay, a bias-controlled multiplex PCR. Regarding the original processing steps: The number of nucleated cells in each sample was estimated by amplification of reference gene primers within the assay. To quantify the absolute abundance of each unique TCRbeta CDR3 rearrangement, sequence reads were collapsed and filtered. For each sample, productive Simpson clonality was calculated by taking the square root of Simpson's diversity index across productive rearrangements. In its TCRdb copy, this immuneACCESS table keeps in-frame sequences only and misses some clones. Where compared with another copy, unresolved V genes explain less than half of these, and the others have no known cause. V, J and clone size derive from that table, while D and trimming were established from the DNA sequence. The sample table shows some 200,000 clones, and nearly 90% are seen once. Clones ranked in the top ten supply around a fifth of the sample.

What the research found in general, with its limitations: The amount of clinical and demographic metadata varied by source and participant and was provided uncurated.

Trimming removed 2 bases from V and 0 bases from J, leaving 5 bases between the germline ends. Based on the germline V gene, the CDR1 and CDR2 sequences are MNHNS and SASEGT. The cysteine opens and the phenylalanine closes a CDR3 of 14 amino acids. Of all the DNA, just the CDR3 is kept, 42 bases in frame from base 1. The chain is encoded by TRBV6-1 joined to TRBJ1-3, with the D gene not clear enough to name. What was sequenced was peripheral blood. The sequence derives from a man aged 60 to 69 with active or convalescent COVID-19. The CDR3 sequence is CASSEWPSGNTIYF. The bases are TGTGCCAGCAGTGAATGGCCCTCTGGAAACACCATATATTTT.